This T cell receptor beta chain was documented in a study of cytomegalovirus exposure and HLA in healthy donors. The PCR ran on 60 Vbeta and 13 Jbeta primers. Clones were sequenced by immunoSEQ multiplex PCR, and TCRdb holds only the in-frame ones, with some missing. The sample has approximately 150,000 clones, approximately 80% seen once. After removal of 2 bases from V and 4 bases from J, the junction contained 4 bases not matched to a gene. The CDR3 is 15 residues long. Germline V gives CDR1 LGHNT, CDR2 FRNRAP. V and J are TRBV12-5 and TRBJ2-3, with 9 nucleotides matching TRBD1. Specimen: PBMCs. The receptor comes from a man between 18 and 29 years old in good health and CMV-seropositive. CDR3 nucleotides: TGTGCTAGTGGTTTGATGGGACAGGGCGCAGATACGCAGTATTTT. The encoded protein is CASGLMGQGADTQYF. Full variable domain (outside the CDR3, taken from reference TRBV12-5 and TRBJ2-3): DARVTQTPRHKVTEMGQEVTMRCQPILGHNTVFWYRQTMMQGLELLAYFRNRAPLDDSGMPKDRFSAEMPDATLATLKIQPSEPRDSAVYFCASGLMGQGADTQYFGPGTRLTVL.